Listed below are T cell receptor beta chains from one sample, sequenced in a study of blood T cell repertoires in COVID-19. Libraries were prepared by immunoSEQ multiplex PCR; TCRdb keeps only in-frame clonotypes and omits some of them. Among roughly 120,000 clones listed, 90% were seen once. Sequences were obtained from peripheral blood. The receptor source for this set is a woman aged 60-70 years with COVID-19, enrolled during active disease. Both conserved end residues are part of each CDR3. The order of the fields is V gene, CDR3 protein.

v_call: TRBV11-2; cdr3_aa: CASSLGQGLLANEQYF
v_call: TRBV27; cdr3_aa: CASSSGLSYEQYF
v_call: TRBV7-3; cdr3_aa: CASSLGTANTEAFF
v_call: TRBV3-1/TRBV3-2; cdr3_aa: CASSQAGQETQYF
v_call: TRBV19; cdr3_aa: CASSISLNTEAFF
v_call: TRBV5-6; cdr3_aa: CASSPFSGYGYTF
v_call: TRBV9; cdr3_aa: CASSAVQGDYGYTF
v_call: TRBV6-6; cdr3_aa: CASSRIRPQGATGYTF
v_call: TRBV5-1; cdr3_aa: CASRSPGLAAGELFF
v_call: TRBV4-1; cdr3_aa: CASSQVSGGHYEQYF
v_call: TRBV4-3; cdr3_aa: CASSQGKGQGLSNTEAFF
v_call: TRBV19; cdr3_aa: CASSIFLESTDTQYF
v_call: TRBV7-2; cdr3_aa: CASSLLGQGPTYEQYF
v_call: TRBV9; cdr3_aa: CASSKTGRYTEAFF
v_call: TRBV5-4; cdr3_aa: CASSLVRNTEAFF
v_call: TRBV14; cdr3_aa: CASSRGGETQYF
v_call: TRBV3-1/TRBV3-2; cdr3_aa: CASRETAPETQYF
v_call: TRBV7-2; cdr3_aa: CASSPQTGAETEAFF
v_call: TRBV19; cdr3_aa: CASSMAGQGPETQYF
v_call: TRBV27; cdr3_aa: CASSSHPGGRDEAFF
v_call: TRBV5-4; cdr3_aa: CASSLRTGADGYTF
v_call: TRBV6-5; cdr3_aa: CASSPTGGIVYTF
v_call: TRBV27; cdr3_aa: CASPPTGNQPQHF
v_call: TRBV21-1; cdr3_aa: CASSKGSKSENTEAFF
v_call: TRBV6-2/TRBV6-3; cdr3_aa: CASSYSSIIPPNTGELFF
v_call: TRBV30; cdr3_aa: CAWSIGTVEKLFF
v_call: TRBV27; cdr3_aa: CASSFAGQGQPQHF
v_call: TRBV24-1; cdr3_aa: CATSDGGYEQFF
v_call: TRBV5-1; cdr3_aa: CASSLMGAGTEAFF
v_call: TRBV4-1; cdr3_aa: CASSLRGDTQYF
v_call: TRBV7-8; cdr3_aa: CASSFGTVNEKLLF
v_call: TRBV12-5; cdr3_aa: CASGLVGRGLAVGNEQFF
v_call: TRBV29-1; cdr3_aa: CSAAGGGDTQYF
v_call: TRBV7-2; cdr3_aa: CASSRGQWGEAFF
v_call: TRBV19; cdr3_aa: CASSSTYGTGKNTEAFF
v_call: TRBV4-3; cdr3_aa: CASSQDPPGTYNEQFF
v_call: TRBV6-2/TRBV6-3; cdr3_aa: CASSSNREINEQYF
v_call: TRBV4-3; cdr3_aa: CASSHQRGAYEQYF
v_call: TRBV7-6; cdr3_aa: CASSHGGGDGYTF
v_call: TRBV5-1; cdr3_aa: CASSLSGGFQETQYF
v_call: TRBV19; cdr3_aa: CASSATVTSTNEKLFF
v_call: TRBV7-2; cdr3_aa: CASSLASGGGTDTQYF
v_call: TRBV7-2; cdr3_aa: CASSSTAIRGSWNYGYTF
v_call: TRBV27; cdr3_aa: CASSRLAGDLAGKNIQYF
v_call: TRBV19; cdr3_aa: CAISQGGRGQPQHF
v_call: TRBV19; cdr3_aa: CASSLRVNQPQHF
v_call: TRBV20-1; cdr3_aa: CSAFNTDTQYF
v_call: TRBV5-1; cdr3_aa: CASSYQGTPSNEQFF
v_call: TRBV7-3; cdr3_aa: CASSKVAGGSTDTQYF
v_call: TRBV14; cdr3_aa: CASSPGPVREKLFF
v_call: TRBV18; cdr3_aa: CASSPQRNYGYTF
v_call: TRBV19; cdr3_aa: CASSITQGSGNTIYF
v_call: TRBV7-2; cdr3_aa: CASSLVGAGANVLTF
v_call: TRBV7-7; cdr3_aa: CASSQDRLTGELFF
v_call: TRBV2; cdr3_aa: CASTVGANQPQHF
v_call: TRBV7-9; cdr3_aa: CASSLVRKTGTASTDTQYF
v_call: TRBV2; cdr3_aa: CASSDRGLTAYSYEQYF
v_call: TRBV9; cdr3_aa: CASSTRPSGVADTQYF